This T cell receptor beta chain came from a study of cytomegalovirus exposure and HLA in healthy donors. The PCR made use of 60 Vbeta and 13 Jbeta primers. Sequencing used immunoSEQ multiplex PCR; TCRdb keeps in-frame clones, though not all of them. The sample has 150,000 to 250,000 clones; 70% to 85% are singletons. The CDR3 loop spans 15 amino acids. The germline V gene has CDR1 SGHTS and CDR2 YDEGEE. V gave up 2 bases and J gave up 4 bases; unmatched junction bases: 7. This TCR came from a boy younger than 10 in good health and CMV-seronegative. The sequenced sample was PBMCs. The rearrangement links TRBV5-8 to TRBJ2-3, with TRBD2 matching over 7 bases. The CDR3, as DNA: TGTGCCAGCAGCTTCGGTCTAGCGGAGTCAGATACGCAGTATTTT. It specifies CASSFGLAESDTQYF.